The present T cell receptor beta chain was sequenced within a study of T cells in Graves' hyperthyroidism and ophthalmopathy. On this clonotype itself: Its cognate antigen is unknown. Being one base from a much bigger clone, this may be a read error.

Study-wide results and limits: Within blood appeared most thyroid clonotypes that had expanded above 0.001.

V lost 5 bases to trimming and J lost 9 bases; unmatched junction nucleotides: 8. The CDR3 covers 15 residues. Germline V gene data show CDR1 as SGHTA and CDR2 as FQGNSA. Authors of the study amplified TCR beta CDR3 regions from RNA transcripts. During a first-round RT-PCR of the TCR CDR3, the HTBI primer set was used. TCRdb re-called the multiplex PCR reads through MiXCR, storing one row per CDR3 protein. This table has about 410,000 distinct CDR3 sequences, about 14% appearing once. The specimen was blood. This rearrangement joins TRBV7-2 to TRBJ2-5; 14 bases align to TRBD2. This receptor was obtained from a man younger than 30 with Graves' ophthalmopathy. CDR3 sequence: CASSPTSGGAEAQYF. In nucleotides, the CDR3 is TGTGCCAGCAGCCCGACTAGCGGGGGGGCGGAGGCCCAGTACTTC.